Below are 30 T cell receptor beta chains sequenced from a single sample in a study of blood T cell repertoires in COVID-19. Clones were sequenced by immunoSEQ multiplex PCR, and TCRdb holds only the in-frame ones, with some missing. The sample shows approximately 150,000 clones, 60% to 80% of them seen only once. The sample was peripheral blood. These TCRs come from a middle-aged man with active or convalescent COVID-19.

The CDR3 spells CASSPQGGLVTEAFF. Written as DNA, the CDR3 is TGTGCCAGCAGCCCCCAGGGAGGGCTGGTCACTGAAGCTTTCTTT. V is TRBV3-1 (or the pseudogene TRBV3-2) and J is TRBJ1-1; possible D gene TRBD1, 5 bases. Germline V gene data show CDR1 as LGHDT and CDR2 as YNNKEL (reference sequence). The CDR3 totals 15 residues. V lost 4 bases to trimming and J lost 4 bases, with 16 bases between them.

This chain uses TRBV5-1 with TRBJ2-7, with 7 bases matching TRBD2. After removal of 4 bases from V and 1 base from J, the junction contained 8 bases not matched to a gene. This CDR3 is built from 15 residues. Per the germline V gene, CDR1 is SGHRS and CDR2 is YFSETQ. The CDR3 region is CASSPAAGPSYEQYF. CDR3 bases: TGCGCCAGCAGCCCAGCAGCGGGGCCATCCTACGAGCAGTACTTC. Complete variable domain (other parts from reference TRBV5-1 and TRBJ2-7): KAGVTQTPRYLIKTRGQQVTLSCSPISGHRSVSWYQQTPGQGLQFLFEYFSETQRNKGNFPGRFSGRQFSNSRSEMNVSTLELGDSALYLCASSPAAGPSYEQYFGPGTRLTVT.

V usage is TRBV6-6 and J usage is TRBJ1-4, with 10 nucleotides matching TRBD1. After removal of 2 bases from V and 8 bases from J, the junction contained 5 bases not matched to a gene. The CDR3 has 15 residues. Germline V CDR1 and CDR2: MNHNY, SVGAGI (reference sequence). The CDR3 region has the DNA TGTGCCAGCAGTTACCCGGGACAGGGGTCGGAAAAACTGTTTTTT. Translation gives CASSYPGQGSEKLFF.

This chain uses TRBV11-2 with TRBJ2-2; a weak D match, TRBD1 (5 bases). Looked up from germline, CDR1 is SGHAT and CDR2 is FQNNGV. This CDR3 has 15 amino acids. With 3 bases removed from V and 0 bases from J, the gap between germline ends came to 8 bases. The CDR3 nucleotides are TGTGCCAGCAGCTTTCAGGGCCCGAACACCGGGGAGCTGTTTTTT. It codes for CASSFQGPNTGELFF.

This clone was recorded a few times. The gene calls are TRBV10-1 and TRBJ1-5; no clear D gene. V lost 7 bases, J lost 2 bases, and 15 bases lay in between. Germline-derived CDR1 and CDR2 are WNHNN and SYGVQD (reference sequence). CDR3 length: 15 residues. The CDR3 DNA reads as TGCGCCAGCAATAGAGGAAGGAAGGGCAATCAGCCCCAGCATTTT. As protein: CASNRGRKGNQPQHF.

J is TRBJ1-2 and V is TRBV29-1; 9 bases align to TRBD1. Trimming took 3 bases from V and 4 from J; bases not matched to a gene: 6. Germline assignment: CDR1 SQVTM and CDR2 ANQGSEA. The CDR3 has 14 amino acids. The chain's CDR3 is CSVDVRDRAYGYTF. The CDR3 DNA reads TGCAGCGTTGACGTACGGGACAGGGCCTATGGCTACACCTTC.

This clone was seen only a few times. J is TRBJ2-3 and V is TRBV7-3; 13 bases agree with TRBD2. The V gene end was trimmed by 5 bases and the J gene end by 2 bases; junction bases not matched to a gene: 4. This CDR3 has 16 amino acids. Germline V lookup: CDR1 SGHTA, CDR2 FQGTGA. CDR3 loop: CASSRGLAGPTDTQYF. CDR3 DNA: TGTGCCAGCAGCCGGGGACTAGCGGGACCCACAGATACGCAGTATTTT.

This clone was recorded a few times. The gene calls are TRBV28 and TRBJ1-2, with TRBD1 as a possible D gene (6 bases). This CDR3 contains 17 residues. Germline V CDR1 and CDR2: MDHEN, SYDVKM. V was trimmed by 3 bases and J by 2 bases, leaving 19 bases between them. CDR3 DNA: TGTGCCAGCAGTTTGCCCCCCAACAGGGTCCCAAACTATGGCTACACCTTC. Its protein product is CASSLPPNRVPNYGYTF.

The rearrangement joins TRBV27 to TRBJ2-7; TRBD2 aligns across 11 bases. V trimming: 1 base; J trimming: 4 bases; junction bases outside the gene matches: 6. The germline V gene encodes CDR1 MNHEY and CDR2 SMNVEV (reference sequence). This CDR3 has 16 residues. CDR3 sequence (DNA): TGTGCCAGCAGTTTATTGAAGACTAGCGGGAATTACGAGCAGTACTTC. Its translation is CASSLLKTSGNYEQYF.

The V and J genes are TRBV28 and TRBJ2-5, with a weak D call TRBD2 (5 bases). The CDR3 is 16 amino acids. Germline CDR1 and CDR2: MDHEN and SYDVKM. Trimming shortened V by 3 bases and J by 2 bases, and 16 bases separated the two germline ends. The CDR3 sequence is CASSFAPGLGQETQYF. The CDR3 DNA sequence: TGTGCCAGCAGTTTTGCTCCGGGGTTGGGTCAAGAGACCCAGTACTTC.

The genes are TRBV18 and TRBJ2-2; D gene uncertain. In germline, CDR1 is KGHSH, CDR2 LQKENI. The CDR3 totals 13 residues. V dropped 2 bases and J dropped 4 bases, with 5 bases sitting between them. The CDR3 DNA reads TGTGCCAGCTCACCATACAGCACCGGGGAGCTGTTTTTT. Protein: CASSPYSTGELFF.

This clone showed up just a few times. The rearrangement uses TRBV7-8 and TRBJ2-7, with 9 bases lining up with TRBD2. The CDR3 is 15 residues long. J was trimmed by 0 bases and V by 3 bases; bases with no gene match: 3. Per germline, CDR1 SGHVS and CDR2 FQNEAQ. The CDR3 nucleotides are TGTGCCAGCAGCTTGGCGGGAGGGTCCTCCTACGAGCAGTACTTC. It translates to CASSLAGGSSYEQYF.

Written as DNA, the CDR3 is TGTGCCAGCAGTTTCCCAGGGGGAGGAAACGAGCAGTACTTC. It is translated as CASSFPGGGNEQYF. The chain is built from TRBV28 and TRBJ2-7; D is perhaps TRBD1 (7 bases). Germline CDR1 is MDHEN and CDR2 is SYDVKM. The V end lost 3 bases, the J end lost 5 bases, and 14 bases lay between the germline ends. The CDR3 is 14 amino acids.

The rearrangement uses TRBV19 and TRBJ1-6; 7 nucleotides align to TRBD1. CDR3 length equals 14 residues. In germline, CDR1 is LNHDA, CDR2 SQIVND (reference sequence). The J segment lost 10 bases and the V segment lost 5 bases, leaving 8 bases of the junction unmatched. The CDR3 sequence: CASSPAGGESPLHF. The CDR3, as DNA: TGTGCCAGTAGTCCCGCAGGGGGTGAGTCACCCCTCCACTTT.

This clone was seen ten or more times. V and J are TRBV28 and TRBJ2-1; D is possibly TRBD2 (6 bases). The V end was cut by 0 bases, the J end by 7 bases, with 10 bases between. The length of the CDR3 is 14 residues. The germline CDR1 and CDR2 sequences are MDHEN and SYDVKM. Here the CDR3 DNA reads TGTGCCAGCAGTTTATGGACGGGAGAGAATGAGCAGTTCTTC. Protein product: CASSLWTGENEQFF.

The chain links TRBV18 to TRBJ1-1; 12 nucleotides agree with TRBD1. With V trimmed by 2 bases and J by 3 bases, 13 bases remained unmatched. The germline V gene encodes CDR1 KGHSH and CDR2 LQKENI. The CDR3 totals 19 residues. This CDR3 is CASSPVAGTGGFGDTEAFF. CDR3 coding DNA: TGTGCCAGCTCACCAGTAGCCGGGACAGGGGGCTTTGGGGACACTGAAGCTTTCTTT.

The chain joins TRBV19 to TRBJ2-4; tentative D call: TRBD1 (6 bases). The CDR3 is made up of 15 amino acids. Per germline, CDR1 LNHDA and CDR2 SQIVND (reference sequence). Trimming took 5 bases from V and 6 from J, leaving 17 bases between them. This CDR3 is CASSSRTVQPNIQYF. As DNA, the CDR3 is TGTGCCAGTAGTTCCCGGACAGTCCAGCCAAACATTCAGTACTTC.

The chain combines TRBV28 with TRBJ1-2, with TRBD1 as a possible D gene (6 bases). Per the germline V gene, CDR1 is MDHEN and CDR2 is SYDVKM. The CDR3 is 13 residues long. Trimming left V 6 bases short and J 1 base short, with 9 bases between. As DNA, the CDR3 is TGTGCCAGCAGGACAGGACTTAACTATGGCTACACCTTC. Protein sequence: CASRTGLNYGYTF.

The chain combines TRBV4-1 with TRBJ1-4; a weak D match, TRBD1 (6 bases). The ends were cut back, 2 bases at V and 4 bases at J, with 11 bases in the middle. The CDR3 has 15 amino acids. The germline V gene encodes CDR1 MGHRA and CDR2 YSYEKL. CDR3 nucleotides: TGCGCCAGCAGCCAACCCAGGGGTGATAATGAAAAACTGTTTTTT. Its protein product is CASSQPRGDNEKLFF.

V is TRBV2 and J is TRBJ1-4; D is undetermined. The CDR3 contains 15 residues. Trimming left V 6 bases short and J 6 bases short, with 17 bases between. CDR1 is SNHLY and CDR2 is FYNNEI in the germline V gene. The CDR3 protein is CASSLHMELDEKLFF. The DNA for the CDR3 is TGTGCCAGCAGCTTACACATGGAGTTGGATGAAAAACTGTTTTTT. Variable domain in full (rest from reference TRBV2 and TRBJ1-4): EPEVTQTPSHQVTQMGQEVILRCVPISNHLYFYWYRQILGQKVEFLVSFYNNEISEKSEIFDDQFSVERPDGSNFTLKIRSTKLEDSAMYFCASSLHMELDEKLFFGSGTQLSVL.

The rearrangement uses TRBV19 and TRBJ1-3; D not certain. V lost 5 bases and J 0 bases, leaving 5 bases between the germline ends. Germline lookup yields CDR1 LNHDA and CDR2 SQIVND (reference sequence). The CDR3 covers 13 residues. The CDR3 nucleotides read TGTGCCAGTAGTGCGGTCTCTGGAAACACCATATATTTT. Its translation: CASSAVSGNTIYF.

This clone was seen just once. The gene calls are TRBV6-5 and TRBJ1-1; D remains ambiguous. The CDR3 length is 15 residues. V gave up 4 bases and J gave up 6 bases, with 18 bases separating them. Germline CDR1 reads MNHEY; CDR2 reads SVGAGI. CDR3 in amino acids: CASSLQIGVGAEAFF. DNA of the CDR3: TGTGCCAGCAGTTTACAAATCGGGGTTGGGGCTGAAGCTTTCTTT.

This clone came up once. The genes are TRBV2 and TRBJ1-5, with 7 positions matching TRBD1. With 8 bases clipped from V and 7 bases from J, the junction kept 5 bases outside the gene matches. The CDR3 sequence is 12 residues long. Germline CDR1 and CDR2: SNHLY and FYNNEI. CDR3 bases: TGTGCCAGCGACAGGGTAGGCCAGCCCCAGCATTTT. It yields the protein CASDRVGQPQHF.

This clone occurred a few times. The chain has TRBV19 and TRBJ1-4, with D hard to call. The CDR3 has 13 residues. The germline V and J ends were trimmed by 6 bases and 6 bases, with 11 bases remaining between them. CDR1 is LNHDA and CDR2 is SQIVND in the germline V gene (reference sequence). The CDR3 sequence: CASSRQVDEKLFF. CDR3 bases: TGTGCCAGTAGCCGGCAGGTGGATGAAAAACTGTTTTTT.

The chain uses TRBV29-1 and TRBJ1-1; 9 bases line up with TRBD1. Germline CDR1 SQVTM, CDR2 ANQGSEA. The junction had 10 bases not matched to a gene; V was cut back by 6 bases and J by 11 bases. The CDR3 consists of 12 residues. The CDR3 sequence: CSVSGQGINAFF. The CDR3 nucleotides are TGCAGCGTAAGTGGACAGGGGATAAACGCTTTCTTT.

This clone appeared once. V usage is TRBV28 and J usage is TRBJ1-2; D possibly corresponds to TRBD1 (6 bases). The ends were cut back, 5 bases at V and 0 bases at J, with 19 bases in the middle. The CDR3 runs to 17 residues. CDR1 is MDHEN, CDR2 SYDVKM, per germline. The DNA for the CDR3 is TGTGCCAGCAGTCTCAACAGGGAAAGATCGGCTAACTATGGCTACACCTTC. Translated: CASSLNRERSANYGYTF.

The V and J genes are TRBV5-1 and TRBJ2-7; maybe TRBD2 (6 bases). The germline V gene encodes CDR1 SGHRS and CDR2 YFSETQ. The CDR3 loop spans 17 amino acids. The germline V and J ends were trimmed by 0 bases and 5 bases, with 21 bases remaining between them. This CDR3 is CASSLAGGVEGWDEQYF. As DNA, the CDR3 is TGCGCCAGCAGCTTGGCCGGAGGGGTAGAGGGTTGGGACGAGCAGTACTTC.

This sequence joins TRBV5-8 and TRBJ2-1, with 11 bases lining up with TRBD2. CDR3 length: 17 amino acids. In germline, CDR1 is SGHTS, CDR2 YDEGEE. Trimming at V came to 4 bases and at J to 0 bases, leaving 6 bases not matched to a gene. CDR3 sequence: CASSAGLAGSSYNEQFF. The CDR3 DNA reads as TGTGCCAGCAGCGCAGGACTAGCGGGTAGCTCCTACAATGAGCAGTTCTTC.

The CDR3 DNA sequence: TGTGCCAGCAGCTTAGTCCTGGGACTAGCCTACAATGAGCAGTTCTTC. Amino acids: CASSLVLGLAYNEQFF. The chain carries TRBV11-2 and TRBJ2-1; 8 bases align to TRBD2. Germline V gene sequence: CDR1 SGHAT, CDR2 FQNNGV. The CDR3 has 16 amino acids. V lost 1 base and J lost 2; bases outside the gene matches: 4.

The chain employs TRBV18 and TRBJ1-5, with D unclear. CDR1 is KGHSH, CDR2 LQKENI, per germline. This CDR3 is built from 15 residues. V lost 6 bases and J lost 5, with 17 bases in between. Written as DNA, the CDR3 is TGTGCCAGCTCCCCGGTAGGGCGGGCAGATCAGCCCCAGCATTTT. The encoded protein is CASSPVGRADQPQHF.